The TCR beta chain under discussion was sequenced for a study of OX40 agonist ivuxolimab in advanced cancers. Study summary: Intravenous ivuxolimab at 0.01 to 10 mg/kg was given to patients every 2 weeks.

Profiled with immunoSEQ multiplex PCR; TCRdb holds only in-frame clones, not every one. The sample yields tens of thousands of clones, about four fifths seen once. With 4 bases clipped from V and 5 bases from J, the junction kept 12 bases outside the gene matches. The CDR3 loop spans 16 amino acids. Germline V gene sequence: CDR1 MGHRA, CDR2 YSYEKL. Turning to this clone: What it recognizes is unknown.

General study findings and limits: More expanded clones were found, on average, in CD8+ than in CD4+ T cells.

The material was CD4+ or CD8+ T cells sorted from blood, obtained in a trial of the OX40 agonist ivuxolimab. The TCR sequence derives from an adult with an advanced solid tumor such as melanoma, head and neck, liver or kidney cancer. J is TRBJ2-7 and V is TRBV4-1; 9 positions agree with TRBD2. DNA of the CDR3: TGCGCCAGCAGCCGTGGAACGGGACTAGCTCGTCACGAGCAGTACTTC. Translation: CASSRGTGLARHEQYF.